This T cell receptor (beta chain) was captured in a study of T cell repertoires in cytomegalovirus infection. One entry per CDR3 protein results from TCRdb running MiXCR on the reads. This table holds about 890,000 distinct CDR3 sequences, 31% found once. To note about this clonotype: Its specificity is unknown.

The material was cultured CD8+ T cells from PBMCs, obtained from culture after CMV antigen stimulation. The sequence was obtained from a human donor in good health (CMV status not recorded). Some clones in this sample may be carry-over from other donors' samples.

In DNA form, the CDR3 reads TGTGCCAGTAGTATAGATCGCAGGGTCAGGAATGAGCAGTTCTTC. Translated: CASSIDRRVRNEQFF. The rearrangement links TRBV19 to TRBJ2-1; D might be TRBD1 (5 bases). The V end lost 0 bases, the J end lost 7 bases, and 13 bases lay between the germline ends. The germline gives CDR1 LNHDA, CDR2 SQIVND (reference sequence). This CDR3 has 15 amino acids.